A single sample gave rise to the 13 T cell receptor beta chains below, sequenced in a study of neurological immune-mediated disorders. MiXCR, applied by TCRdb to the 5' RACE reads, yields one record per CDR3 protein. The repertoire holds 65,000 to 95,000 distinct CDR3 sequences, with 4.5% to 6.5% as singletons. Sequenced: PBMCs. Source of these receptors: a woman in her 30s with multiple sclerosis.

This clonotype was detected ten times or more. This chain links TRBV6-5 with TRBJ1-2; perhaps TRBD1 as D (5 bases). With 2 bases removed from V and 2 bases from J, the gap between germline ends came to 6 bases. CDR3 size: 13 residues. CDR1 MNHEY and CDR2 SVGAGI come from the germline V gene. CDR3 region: CASSYEGNYGYTF. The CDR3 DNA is TGTGCCAGCAGTTACGAGGGGAACTATGGCTACACCTTC.

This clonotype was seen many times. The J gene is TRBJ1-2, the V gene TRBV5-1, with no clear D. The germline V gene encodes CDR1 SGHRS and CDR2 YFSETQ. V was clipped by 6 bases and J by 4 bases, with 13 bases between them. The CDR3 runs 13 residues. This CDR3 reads CASMDPYIYGYTF. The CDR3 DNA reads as TGCGCCAGCATGGATCCGTACATCTATGGCTACACCTTC.

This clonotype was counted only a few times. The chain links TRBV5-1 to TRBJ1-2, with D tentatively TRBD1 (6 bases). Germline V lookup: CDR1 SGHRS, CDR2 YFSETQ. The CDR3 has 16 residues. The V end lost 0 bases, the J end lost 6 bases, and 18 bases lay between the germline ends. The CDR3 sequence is CASSLGLADRLHGYTF. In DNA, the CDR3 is TGCGCCAGCAGCTTGGGACTCGCGGACAGACTCCATGGCTACACCTTC.

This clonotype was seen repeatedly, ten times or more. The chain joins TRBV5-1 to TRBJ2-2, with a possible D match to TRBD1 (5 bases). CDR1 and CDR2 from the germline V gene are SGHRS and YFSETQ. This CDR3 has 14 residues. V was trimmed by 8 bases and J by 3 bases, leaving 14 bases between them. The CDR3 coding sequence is TGCGCCAGTCAGAACAGGTCCCACACCGGGGAGCTGTTTTTT. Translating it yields CASQNRSHTGELFF.

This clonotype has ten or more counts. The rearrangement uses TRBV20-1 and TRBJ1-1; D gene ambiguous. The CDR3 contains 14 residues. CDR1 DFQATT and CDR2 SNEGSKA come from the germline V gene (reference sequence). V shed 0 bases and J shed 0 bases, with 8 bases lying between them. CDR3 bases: TGCAGTGCTAGAGAGTTGACGGTGAACACTGAAGCTTTCTTT. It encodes CSARELTVNTEAFF.

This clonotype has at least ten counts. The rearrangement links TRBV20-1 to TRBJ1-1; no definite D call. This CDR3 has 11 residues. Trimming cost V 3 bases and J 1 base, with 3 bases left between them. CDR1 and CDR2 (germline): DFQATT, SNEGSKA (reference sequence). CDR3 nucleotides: TGCAGTGCTAGTGCGAACACTGAAGCTTTCTTT. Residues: CSASANTEAFF.

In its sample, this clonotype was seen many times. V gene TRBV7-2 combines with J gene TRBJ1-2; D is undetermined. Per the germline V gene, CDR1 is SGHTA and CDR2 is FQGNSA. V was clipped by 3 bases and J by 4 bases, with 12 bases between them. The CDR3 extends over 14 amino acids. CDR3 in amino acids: CASSFIPESYGYTF. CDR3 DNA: TGTGCCAGCAGCTTCATCCCCGAATCCTATGGCTACACCTTC.

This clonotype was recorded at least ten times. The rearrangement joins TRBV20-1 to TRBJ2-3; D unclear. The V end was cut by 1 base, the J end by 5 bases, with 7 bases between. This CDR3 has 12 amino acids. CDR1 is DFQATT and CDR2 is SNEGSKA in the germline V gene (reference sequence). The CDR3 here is CSARGLQDTQYF. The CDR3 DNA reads TGCAGTGCTAGAGGACTTCAAGATACGCAGTATTTT.

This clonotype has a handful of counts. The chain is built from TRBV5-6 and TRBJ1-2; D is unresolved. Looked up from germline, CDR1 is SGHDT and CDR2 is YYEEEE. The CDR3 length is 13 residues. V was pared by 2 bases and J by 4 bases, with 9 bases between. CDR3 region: CASSLNGLYGYTF. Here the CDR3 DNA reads TGTGCCAGCAGCTTAAACGGACTCTATGGCTACACCTTC.

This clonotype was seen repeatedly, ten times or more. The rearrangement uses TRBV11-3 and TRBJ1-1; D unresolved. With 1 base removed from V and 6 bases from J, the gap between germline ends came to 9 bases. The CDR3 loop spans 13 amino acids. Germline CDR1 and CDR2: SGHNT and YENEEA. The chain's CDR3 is CASSLVWGAEAFF. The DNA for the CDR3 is TGTGCCAGCAGCTTAGTGTGGGGAGCTGAAGCTTTCTTT.

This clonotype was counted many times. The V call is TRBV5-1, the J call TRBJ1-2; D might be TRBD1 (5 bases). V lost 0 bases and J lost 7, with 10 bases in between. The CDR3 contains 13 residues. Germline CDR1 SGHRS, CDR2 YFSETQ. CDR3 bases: TGCGCCAGCAGCTTGGGGCAGGGTGGTGGCTACACCTTC. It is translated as CASSLGQGGGYTF.

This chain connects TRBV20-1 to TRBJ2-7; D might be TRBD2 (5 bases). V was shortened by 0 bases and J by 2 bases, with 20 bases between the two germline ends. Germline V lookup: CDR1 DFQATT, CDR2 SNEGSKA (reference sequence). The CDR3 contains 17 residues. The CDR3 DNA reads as TGCAGTGCTAGAGATCAAGGACCGGACCCGGGAACCTACGAGCAGTACTTC. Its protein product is CSARDQGPDPGTYEQYF.

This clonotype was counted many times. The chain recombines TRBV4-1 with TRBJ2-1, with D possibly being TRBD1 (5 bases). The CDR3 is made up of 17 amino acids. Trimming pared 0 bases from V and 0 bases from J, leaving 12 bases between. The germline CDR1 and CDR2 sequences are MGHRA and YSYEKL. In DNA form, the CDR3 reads TGCGCCAGCAGCCAAGAATGGGGCAGAAACTCCTACAATGAGCAGTTCTTC. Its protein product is CASSQEWGRNSYNEQFF.